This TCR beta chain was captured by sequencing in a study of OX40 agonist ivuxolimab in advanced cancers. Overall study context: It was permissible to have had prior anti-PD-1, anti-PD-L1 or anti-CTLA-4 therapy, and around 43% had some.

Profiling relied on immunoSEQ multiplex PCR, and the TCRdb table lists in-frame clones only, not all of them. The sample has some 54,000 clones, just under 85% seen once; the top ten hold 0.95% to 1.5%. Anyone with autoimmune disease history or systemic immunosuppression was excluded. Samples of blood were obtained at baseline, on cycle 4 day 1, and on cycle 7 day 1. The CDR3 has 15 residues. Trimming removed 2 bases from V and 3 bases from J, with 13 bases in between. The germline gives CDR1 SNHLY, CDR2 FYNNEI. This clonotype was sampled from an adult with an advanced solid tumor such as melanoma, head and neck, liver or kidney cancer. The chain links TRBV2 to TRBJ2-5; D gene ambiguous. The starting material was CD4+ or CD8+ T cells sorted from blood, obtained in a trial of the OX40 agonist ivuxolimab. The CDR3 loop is CASSEQTQVEETQYF. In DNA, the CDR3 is TGTGCCAGCAGTGAACAGACCCAAGTAGAAGAGACCCAGTACTTC. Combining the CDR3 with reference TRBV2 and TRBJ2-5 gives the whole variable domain EPEVTQTPSHQVTQMGQEVILRCVPISNHLYFYWYRQILGQKVEFLVSFYNNEISEKSEIFDDQFSVERPDGSNFTLKIRSTKLEDSAMYFCASSEQTQVEETQYFGPGTRLLVL.